This T cell receptor (beta chain) was retrieved from a study of cytomegalovirus exposure and HLA in healthy donors. The CDR3 loop spans 13 amino acids. CDR1 and CDR2 (germline): SGHAT, FQNNGV. J was trimmed by 5 bases and V by 6 bases; bases with no gene match: 6. The study ran its PCR with 60 Vbeta and 13 Jbeta primers. The data were produced by immunoSEQ multiplex PCR, yet TCRdb's version contains in-frame clones alone and is incomplete. The table lists around 100,000 clones, around three quarters of them singletons. This chain joins TRBV11-2 and TRBJ2-7; 8 bases are shared with TRBD1. The TCR sequence derives from a woman aged 25 to 39 in good health and CMV-seronegative. The sample comprised PBMCs. DNA for the CDR3: TGTGCCAGCAGATCGACAGGGGAGGACGAGCAGTACTTC. Residues: CASRSTGEDEQYF.